The clone carrying this TCR beta chain was recorded a few times. This record comes from a study of T cells after yellow fever vaccination. The length of the CDR3 is 13 residues. V dropped 0 bases and J dropped 11 bases, with 10 bases sitting between them. Germline V gene lookup returns CDR1 ENHRY and CDR2 SYGVKD. TCRdb re-called the 5' RACE reads through MiXCR, storing one row per CDR3 protein. The sample holds 300,000 to 400,000 distinct CDR3 sequences, 9.5% to 15% seen once. The sequences come from CD4+ T cells sorted from PBMCs, collected 15 days after the yellow fever booster vaccination. The rearrangement links TRBV10-3 to TRBJ2-2, with a possible D match to TRBD2 (6 bases). The sequence came from a man aged 18 to 35 who received the YFV17D yellow fever vaccine. The DNA for the CDR3 is TGTGCCATCAGTGAGTCTGGAGGGGTCGAGCTGTTTTTT. The encoded protein is CAISESGGVELFF.